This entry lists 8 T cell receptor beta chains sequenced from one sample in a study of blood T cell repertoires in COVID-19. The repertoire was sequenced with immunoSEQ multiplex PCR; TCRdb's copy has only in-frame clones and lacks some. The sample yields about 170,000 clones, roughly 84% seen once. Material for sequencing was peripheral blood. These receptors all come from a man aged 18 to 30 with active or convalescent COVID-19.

The CDR3 DNA sequence: TGTGCCAGTGGACAGGGGACTAGCACAGATACGCAGTATTTT. Translation: CASGQGTSTDTQYF. The V and J genes are TRBV19 and TRBJ2-3; TRBD1 aligns across 9 bases. This CDR3 is 14 amino acids long. Germline lookup yields CDR1 LNHDA and CDR2 SQIVND (reference sequence). Germline trimming cut 8 bases from V and 0 bases from J; bases unmatched to any gene: 3.

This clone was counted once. CDR3 region: CASSQQARGTSGGSDTQYF. CDR3 DNA sequence: TGCGCCAGCAGCCAACAGGCGAGAGGGACTAGCGGGGGCTCAGATACGCAGTATTTT. This chain connects TRBV5-1 to TRBJ2-3; TRBD2 matches at 14 bases. V lost 4 bases, J lost 4 bases, and 14 bases stayed unmatched. This CDR3 has 19 residues. Germline V CDR1 and CDR2: SGHRS, YFSETQ.

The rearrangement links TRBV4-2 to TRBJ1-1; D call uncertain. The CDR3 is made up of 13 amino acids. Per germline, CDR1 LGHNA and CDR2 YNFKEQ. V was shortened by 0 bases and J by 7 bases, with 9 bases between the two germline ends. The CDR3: CASSQDVTVEAFF. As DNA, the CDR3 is TGTGCCAGCAGCCAAGATGTTACAGTTGAAGCTTTCTTT.

CDR3 sequence reads: CASKPRQGEVYGYTF. For the CDR3, the DNA is TGTGCCAGCAAACCCCGACAGGGGGAAGTTTATGGCTACACCTTC. The V gene is TRBV6-5, the J gene TRBJ1-2; 9 bases are a match to TRBD1. CDR1 and CDR2 (germline): MNHEY, SVGAGI. V was pared by 7 bases and J by 5 bases, with 11 bases of the junction left unmatched. This CDR3 is built from 15 residues.

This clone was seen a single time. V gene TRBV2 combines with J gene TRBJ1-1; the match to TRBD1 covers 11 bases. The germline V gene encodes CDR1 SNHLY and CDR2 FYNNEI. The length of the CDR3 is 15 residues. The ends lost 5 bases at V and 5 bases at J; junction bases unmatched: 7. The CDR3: CASSRTGGASTEAFF. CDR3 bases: TGTGCCAGCAGTCGGACAGGGGGCGCATCGACTGAAGCTTTCTTT.

The DNA of the CDR3 is TGTGCCAGCAGCAAGAGGGAGGACAGGAAGACTTCCTACGAGCAGTACTTC. Translating it yields CASSKREDRKTSYEQYF. J is TRBJ2-7 and V is TRBV21-1; the table's D call, TRBD1, has no DNA check behind it. TRBV21-1 is shown as a pseudogene. The CDR3 is made up of 17 amino acids.

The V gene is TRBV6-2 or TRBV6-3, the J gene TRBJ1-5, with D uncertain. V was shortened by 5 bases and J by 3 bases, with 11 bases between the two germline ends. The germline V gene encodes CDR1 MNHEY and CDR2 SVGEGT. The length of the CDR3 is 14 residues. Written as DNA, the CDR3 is TGTGCCAGCAGTCTCCGGGTTATCAATCAGCCCCAGCATTTT. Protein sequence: CASSLRVINQPQHF.

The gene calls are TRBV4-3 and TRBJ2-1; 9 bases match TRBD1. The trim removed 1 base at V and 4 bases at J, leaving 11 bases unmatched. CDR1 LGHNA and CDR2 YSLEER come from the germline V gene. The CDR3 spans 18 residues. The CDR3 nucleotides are TGCGCCAGCAGCCAAGCCCGAACCGGGACAGGGTTTTACAATGAGCAGTTCTTC. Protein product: CASSQARTGTGFYNEQFF.